One sample yielded the 19 T cell receptor beta chains listed below, sequenced in a study of CD8 T cells in ankylosing spondylitis. For these TCRs, the target antigens are not known. The study, taken as a whole, reports: Apparently characteristic of ankylosing spondylitis blood was a TCR beta motif (about eight highly homologous variants).

A single record per CDR3 protein comes from TCRdb applying MiXCR to the 5' RACE reads. The table has some 240,000 distinct CDR3 sequences, about 7% seen once; the top ten hold over 12%. The sample comprised blood, either unsorted or a sorted T cell fraction (not recorded which). The receptors were gathered from a male donor with ankylosing spondylitis.

This clonotype turned up a few times. The chain links TRBV28 to TRBJ1-4; the D is unclear. Germline CDR1 is MDHEN and CDR2 is SYDVKM. The CDR3 loop spans 12 amino acids. Between the trimmed V and J ends, which lost 5 bases and 8 bases, there was a span of 9 bases. The CDR3 DNA reads as TGTGCCAGCAGTCCCTCGGACGAAAAACTGTTTTTT. Its protein product is CASSPSDEKLFF.

This clonotype has ten or more counts. V and J are TRBV7-9 and TRBJ2-4; D is possibly TRBD2 (5 bases). V dropped 1 base and J dropped 6 bases, with 10 bases sitting between them. CDR1 is SEHNR and CDR2 is FQNEAQ in the germline V gene (reference sequence). The CDR3 contains 14 residues. CDR3 amino acids: CASSLGPAGNIQYF. CDR3 coding DNA: TGTGCCAGCAGCTTAGGGCCCGCGGGAAACATTCAGTACTTC.

J is TRBJ1-5 and V is TRBV6-1; possibly TRBD1 for D (5 bases). CDR1 and CDR2 (germline): MNHNS, SASEGT. V lost 7 bases and J 6 bases, leaving 13 bases between the germline ends. The CDR3 consists of 13 residues. The CDR3 reads CASTPGGGQPQHF. DNA for the CDR3: TGTGCCAGCACCCCGGGGGGGGGTCAGCCCCAGCATTTT.

This clonotype was counted a few times. The J gene is TRBJ2-2, the V gene TRBV4-2; 10 bases map to TRBD2. The CDR3 consists of 17 residues. CDR1 is LGHNA, CDR2 YNFKEQ, per germline. J was trimmed by 1 base and V by 0 bases; bases with no gene match: 2. The chain's CDR3 is CASSQEASGGNTGELFF. CDR3 in DNA: TGTGCCAGCAGCCAAGAAGCTAGCGGGGGGAACACCGGGGAGCTGTTTTTT.

This clonotype was seen ten or more times. This chain uses TRBV27 with TRBJ2-7; D is tentatively TRBD1 or TRBD2 (5 bases each). V lost 3 bases, J lost 9 bases, and 9 bases lay in between. Per the germline V gene, CDR1 is MNHEY and CDR2 is SMNVEV (reference sequence). This CDR3 contains 11 residues. CDR3 loop: CASSFGGGQYF. As DNA, the CDR3 is TGTGCCAGCAGTTTCGGTGGGGGGCAGTACTTC.

This clonotype appeared many times. The V gene is TRBV7-9, the J gene TRBJ1-1; 7 positions match TRBD1. The junction had 14 bases not matched to a gene; V was cut back by 5 bases and J by 8 bases. Germline V gives CDR1 SEHNR, CDR2 FQNEAQ (reference sequence). This CDR3 comprises 15 residues. The CDR3 bases are TGTGCCAGCAGCCCCGGGGGGACAGTTCTATCCGAAGCTTTCTTT. Protein product: CASSPGGTVLSEAFF.

With respect to this clonotype: As the CDR3 is not closed by the conserved phenylalanine or tryptophan, this likely results from a read error. V usage is TRBV5-1 and J usage is TRBJ2-7; maybe TRBD1 (5 bases). Germline V gene data show CDR1 as SGHRS and CDR2 as YFSETQ. The CDR3 sequence is 14 residues long. V was shortened by 0 bases and J by 2 bases, with 9 bases between the two germline ends. CDR3 DNA: TGCGCCAGCAGCTTGGTCAGGGCCACCTACGAGCAGTACATC. This gives the protein CASSLVRATYEQYI.

The J gene is TRBJ2-3, the V gene TRBV3-1; D not resolved. V was cut by 0 bases and J by 5 bases, with 9 bases left in between. CDR1 and CDR2 from the germline V gene are LGHDT and YNNKEL (reference sequence). The CDR3 consists of 14 residues. For the CDR3, the DNA is TGTGCCAGCAGCCAAGATTTCGTGGGAGATACGCAGTATTTT. Encoded protein: CASSQDFVGDTQYF.

This clonotype came up a few times. The rearrangement joins TRBV11-2 to TRBJ2-7; D unresolved. CDR1 is SGHAT and CDR2 is FQNNGV in the germline V gene. Trimming removed 1 base from V and 3 bases from J, with 10 bases in between. This CDR3 contains 14 residues. CDR3 sequence (DNA): TGTGCCAGCAGCTTAGCATCCGTGGGCTACGAGCAGTACTTC. Its protein product is CASSLASVGYEQYF.

This clonotype was counted ten times or more. The chain links TRBV20-1 to TRBJ1-2; the D is unclear. The CDR3 spans 11 residues. CDR1 is DFQATT and CDR2 is SNEGSKA in the germline V gene (reference sequence). V was clipped by 4 bases and J by 8 bases, with 11 bases between them. The CDR3 reads CSAKEFRGYTF. Written as DNA, the CDR3 is TGCAGTGCTAAGGAGTTTCGGGGCTACACCTTC.

This chain connects TRBV18 to TRBJ2-7; no clear D. Per the germline V gene, CDR1 is KGHSH and CDR2 is LQKENI. V lost 0 bases and J 2 bases, leaving 5 bases between the germline ends. The CDR3 runs 13 residues. For the CDR3, the DNA is TGTGCCAGCTCACCACCGGTGACCTACGAGCAGTACTTC. Residues: CASSPPVTYEQYF.

This clonotype came up many times. The genes are TRBV2 and TRBJ2-7, with D perhaps matching TRBD2 (6 bases). The CDR3 has 15 amino acids. Deletions cut 5 bases from V and 3 bases from J, with 17 bases between. CDR1 is SNHLY, CDR2 FYNNEI, per germline. The CDR3 loop is CASSPLAGKSYEQYF. The DNA of the CDR3 is TGTGCCAGCAGTCCTCTGGCGGGGAAGAGCTACGAGCAGTACTTC. The entire variable domain, with the rest obtained from reference TRBV2 and TRBJ2-7, is as follows: EPEVTQTPSHQVTQMGQEVILRCVPISNHLYFYWYRQILGQKVEFLVSFYNNEISEKSEIFDDQFSVERPDGSNFTLKIRSTKLEDSAMYFCASSPLAGKSYEQYFGPGTRLTVT.

This clonotype was picked up many times. The chain couples TRBV20-1 to TRBJ1-2, with D possibly matching TRBD1 (5 bases). V was pared by 1 base and J by 7 bases, with 10 bases between. This CDR3 has 12 amino acids. Looked up from germline, CDR1 is DFQATT and CDR2 is SNEGSKA (reference sequence). The CDR3 nucleotides are TGCAGTGCTAGAGGAGGGGATGGTGGCTACACCTTC. Protein sequence: CSARGGDGGYTF.

Ten or more counts support this clonotype. The gene calls are TRBV4-1 and TRBJ2-1, with D possibly being TRBD2 (5 bases). CDR3 length: 15 residues. V lost 1 base and J lost 6, with 13 bases in between. CDR1 MGHRA and CDR2 YSYEKL come from the germline V gene. This CDR3 is CASSQGPTRINEQFF. The DNA of the CDR3 is TGCGCCAGCAGCCAAGGGCCCACTAGGATCAATGAGCAGTTCTTC.

The gene calls are TRBV7-6 and TRBJ2-1; no definite D call. The CDR3 length is 12 residues. Germline CDR1 and CDR2: SGHVS and FNYEAQ. With 4 bases removed from V and 10 bases from J, the gap between germline ends came to 11 bases. CDR3: CASSSLGWEQFF. In nucleotides, the CDR3 is TGTGCCAGCAGCTCCCTCGGGTGGGAGCAGTTCTTC.

As regards this clonotype: This may stem from a read error, because a much larger clone lies one nucleotide away. The chain links TRBV27 to TRBJ2-7; TRBD2 matches at 8 bases. V lost 6 bases, J lost 2 bases, and 9 bases stayed unmatched. This CDR3 region has 15 residues. From germline, CDR1 is MNHEY and CDR2 SMNVEV (reference sequence). The CDR3: CASSPCGGRPYEQYF. The CDR3 nucleotides read TGTGCCAGCAGCCCATGCGGGGGGCGGCCCTACGAGCAGTACTTC.

This chain joins TRBV9 and TRBJ2-7; D perhaps matches TRBD2 (5 bases). The CDR3 runs 15 residues. Germline V gene lookup returns CDR1 SGDLS and CDR2 YYNGEE. Trimming removed 0 bases at V and 0 bases at J, with 10 bases between. DNA of the CDR3: TGTGCCAGCAGCGTAGGACTACTATCCTCCTACGAGCAGTACTTC. It translates to CASSVGLLSSYEQYF. The complete variable domain, with remaining parts taken from reference TRBV9 and TRBJ2-7, reads DSGVTQTPKHLITATGQRVTLRCSPRSGDLSVYWYQQSLDQGLQFLIQYYNGEERAKGNILERFSAQQFPDLHSELNLSSLELGDSALYFCASSVGLLSSYEQYFGPGTRLTVT.

This clonotype was seen only a few times. The V call is TRBV5-6, the J call TRBJ2-1; 7 bases agree with TRBD1. Germline CDR1 is SGHDT and CDR2 is YYEEEE. The ends lost 4 bases at V and 16 bases at J; junction bases unmatched: 14. This CDR3 is 13 amino acids long. CDR3 in amino acids: CASSLGTVNELFF. The CDR3 region has the DNA TGTGCCAGCAGCCTCGGGACAGTCAATGAGCTTTTCTTC.

The chain uses TRBV5-5 and TRBJ1-1; D may be TRBD1 (6 bases). This CDR3 is built from 15 residues. Deletions cut 4 bases from V and 5 bases from J, with 18 bases between. Germline V lookup: CDR1 SGHKS, CDR2 YYEKEE (reference sequence). CDR3 in amino acids: CASSPVGGRGTEAFF. The CDR3 DNA reads as TGTGCCAGCAGCCCCGTCGGGGGGCGAGGAACTGAAGCTTTCTTT.